The 21 T cell receptor beta chains in this list originate from one sample, sequenced in a study of T cells in Graves' hyperthyroidism and ophthalmopathy. Amplification of TCR beta CDR3 regions was performed using RNA transcripts as template. With the HTBI primer set, the TCR CDR3 went through a first round of RT-PCR. TCRdb re-analysed the multiplex PCR reads in MiXCR, keeping a single row per CDR3 protein. The data show approximately 370,000 distinct CDR3 sequences, with about a sixth seen just once and 34% held by the top ten. Sequencing was carried out using blood. These receptors were obtained from a woman under 40 with Graves' hyperthyroidism that later progressed to Graves' ophthalmopathy.

This clonotype has only one observation. It may be a read error: a sequence one base away is much more abundant. This chain connects TRBV12-3 or TRBV12-4 to TRBJ1-4; D unresolved. The CDR3 is 12 residues long. The CDR3 protein is CASSSTNERLFF. For the CDR3, the DNA is TGTGCCAGCAGTTCAACTAATGAAAGACTGTTTTTT.

The CDR3 reads CASSLGLPRGNQPQHF. In DNA form, the CDR3 reads TGTGCCAGCAGTTTAGGGCTGCCACGGGGCAATCAGCCCCAGCATTTT. The chain joins TRBV12-3 or TRBV12-4 to TRBJ1-5; D uncertain. The CDR3 spans 16 residues. The germline V and J ends were trimmed by 1 base and 2 bases, with 12 bases remaining between them.

At least ten counts were recorded for this clonotype. The chain is built from TRBV7-9 and TRBJ1-1, with D unclear. Trimming shortened V by 2 bases and J by 3 bases, and 7 bases separated the two germline ends. The CDR3 has 13 residues. CDR1 is SEHNR and CDR2 is FQNEAQ in the germline V gene (reference sequence). CDR3 in DNA: TGTGCCAGCAGCTTAAGTGTGGACACTGAAGCTTTCTTT. Amino acid sequence: CASSLSVDTEAFF.

This clonotype was detected a few times. This chain connects TRBV5-1 to TRBJ1-2; 7 bases are shared with TRBD1. From germline, CDR1 is SGHRS and CDR2 YFSETQ. V gave up 4 bases and J gave up 4 bases; unmatched junction bases: 7. The CDR3 loop spans 14 amino acids. DNA for the CDR3: TGCGCCAGCAGCGAAGCGGGACAGTTCTATGGCTACACCTTC. Translated: CASSEAGQFYGYTF.

This clonotype was detected many times. The chain has TRBV10-3 and TRBJ1-6; the match to TRBD1 covers 7 bases. V shed 3 bases and J 10 bases; nucleotides not matched to a gene: 9. The CDR3 covers 15 residues. CDR1 and CDR2 from the germline V gene are ENHRY and SYGVKD. The DNA for the CDR3 is TGTGCCATCAGTGAAAGGACAGGTAGACGGTCACCCCTCCACTTT. This codes for CAISERTGRRSPLHF.

The rearrangement links TRBV19 to TRBJ2-7, with 8 bases identical to TRBD1. Germline V gene lookup returns CDR1 LNHDA and CDR2 SQIVND (reference sequence). V trimming: 5 bases; J trimming: 3 bases; junction bases outside the gene matches: 6. This CDR3 has 14 residues. The CDR3 DNA follows: TGTGCCAGTAGTGACGACAGGGGTGGCTACGAGCAGTACTTC. It specifies CASSDDRGGYEQYF.

The chain uses TRBV4-1 and TRBJ1-2; D gene uncertain. V lost 0 bases, J lost 3 bases, and 14 bases lay in between. The CDR3 extends over 16 amino acids. Germline CDR1 reads MGHRA; CDR2 reads YSYEKL. CDR3 sequence reads: CASSQDRGLGDYGYTF. The DNA for the CDR3 is TGCGCCAGCAGCCAAGATCGGGGTCTCGGGGACTATGGCTACACCTTC.

This chain uses TRBV5-1 with TRBJ2-1; 9 nucleotides align to TRBD2. V dropped 4 bases and J dropped 5; count of bases not matched to a gene: 10. Germline V gene lookup returns CDR1 SGHRS and CDR2 YFSETQ. The CDR3 is made up of 16 amino acids. CDR3 in amino acids: CASSPLTSGGDNEQFF. The CDR3 DNA reads TGCGCCAGCAGCCCTTTGACTAGCGGAGGGGACAATGAGCAGTTCTTC.

This clonotype appeared many times. The chain recombines TRBV27 with TRBJ2-2, with D perhaps matching TRBD1 (8 bases). Between the trimmed V and J ends, which lost 5 bases and 5 bases, there was a span of 15 bases. The CDR3 has 15 amino acids. CDR1 and CDR2 from the germline V gene are MNHEY and SMNVEV (reference sequence). The CDR3 DNA is TGTGCCAGCAGTACCACAGGGGGAGGGACCGGGGAGCTGTTTTTT. Translated, it gives CASSTTGGGTGELFF.

The V call is TRBV7-9, the J call TRBJ1-6; 7 positions agree with TRBD1. The CDR3 loop spans 14 amino acids. Germline lookup yields CDR1 SEHNR and CDR2 FQNEAQ (reference sequence). Germline trimming cut 5 bases from V and 8 bases from J; bases unmatched to any gene: 6. The CDR3 DNA reads as TGTGCCAGCAGCCCGACAGGGACTTATTCACCCCTCCACTTT. Protein: CASSPTGTYSPLHF.

The V gene is TRBV15, the J gene TRBJ2-7; D uncertain. V was trimmed by 1 base and J by 6 bases, leaving 19 bases between them. CDR1 LNHNV and CDR2 YYDKDF come from the germline V gene (reference sequence). The CDR3 consists of 16 residues. CDR3 loop: CATSRGRPGPESEQYF. As DNA, the CDR3 is TGTGCCACCAGCAGAGGAAGGCCCGGGCCGGAGAGCGAGCAGTACTTC.

This clonotype was counted at least ten times. The J gene is TRBJ2-1, the V gene TRBV2; unclear D gene. V was cut by 1 base and J by 8 bases, with 12 bases left in between. The CDR3 is 14 residues long. The V gene's germline CDR1 is SNHLY and CDR2 FYNNEI. The CDR3 spells CASSEGASRDEQFF. For the CDR3, the DNA is TGTGCCAGCAGTGAAGGGGCCAGCCGCGATGAGCAGTTCTTC.

Ten or more counts support this clonotype. CDR3 in DNA: TGTGCCAGTAGGGACAGGGGGCGGAACACTGAAGCTTTCTTT. Amino acids: CASRDRGRNTEAFF. The genes are TRBV19 and TRBJ1-1; TRBD1 agrees at 11 bases. With V trimmed by 6 bases and J by 1 base, 1 base remained unmatched. CDR3 length equals 14 residues. Germline loops: CDR1 LNHDA, CDR2 SQIVND (reference sequence).

In its sample, this clonotype was seen many times. The genes are TRBV11-1 and TRBJ2-1, with 9 bases that match TRBD1. The J segment lost 9 bases and the V segment lost 5 bases, leaving 5 bases of the junction unmatched. Germline V gene lookup returns CDR1 SGHAT and CDR2 FQDESV (reference sequence). This CDR3 comprises 13 residues. The CDR3 DNA sequence: TGTGCCAGCAGCCATGGGACAGGGATTGAGCAGTTCTTC. Translating gives CASSHGTGIEQFF.

The table lists this clonotype with a few counts. The chain carries TRBV6-5 and TRBJ2-5; perhaps TRBD2 as D (6 bases). The CDR3 has 15 residues. Trimming shortened V by 2 bases and J by 1 base, and 11 bases separated the two germline ends. Germline-derived CDR1 and CDR2 are MNHEY and SVGAGI. Here the CDR3 reads CASSYHGGVQETQYF. DNA for the CDR3: TGTGCCAGCAGTTACCACGGGGGTGTCCAAGAGACCCAGTACTTC.

The chain uses TRBV10-3 and TRBJ1-1; TRBD1 agrees at 10 bases. Germline V lookup: CDR1 ENHRY, CDR2 SYGVKD. The CDR3 loop spans 13 amino acids. The junction had 5 bases not matched to a gene; V was cut back by 6 bases and J by 7 bases. CDR3 loop: CAIRLGTGDEAFF. The CDR3 nucleotides read TGTGCCATCAGGCTAGGGACAGGGGATGAAGCTTTCTTT.

Comments on this clonotype: Lacking the conserved final phenylalanine or tryptophan, this CDR3 likely reflects a read error. V gene TRBV3-1 combines with J gene TRBJ2-7; 8 bases align to TRBD2. The V gene's germline CDR1 is LGHDT and CDR2 YNNKEL (reference sequence). CDR3 size: 16 residues. With V trimmed by 1 base and J by 3 bases, 8 bases remained unmatched. The CDR3 DNA reads TGTGCCAGCAGCCAAGTGGCGGGGGGAAATGACTACGAGCAGTACTAC. It translates to CASSQVAGGNDYEQYY.

This clonotype came up many times. The genes are TRBV7-9 and TRBJ1-6, with unresolved D. The CDR3 runs 14 residues. Germline values: CDR1 SEHNR, CDR2 FQNEAQ (reference sequence). V dropped 2 bases and J dropped 7 bases, with 9 bases sitting between them. Written as DNA, the CDR3 is TGTGCCAGCAGCTTACCCATACTCAATTCACCCCTCCACTTT. Its protein is CASSLPILNSPLHF.

This clonotype was counted ten times or more. This chain links TRBV29-1 with TRBJ2-5; 7 bases align to TRBD2. Germline-derived CDR1 and CDR2 are SQVTM and ANQGSEA. Germline trimming cut 6 bases from V and 3 bases from J; bases unmatched to any gene: 13. CDR3 size: 15 residues. The CDR3 DNA is TGCAGCGTCCCGGGGCAACTAGCGCACAAAGAGACCCAGTACTTC. It encodes CSVPGQLAHKETQYF.

There are a few counts of this clonotype. The rearrangement links TRBV28 to TRBJ2-3; 7 bases map to TRBD2. Germline-derived CDR1 and CDR2 are MDHEN and SYDVKM. The V segment lost 6 bases and the J segment 2 bases; nucleotides outside the gene matches: 20. The CDR3 has 19 residues. CDR3 sequence reads: CASRDFTVRLAVDTDTQYF. The CDR3 DNA reads TGTGCCAGCAGAGATTTTACGGTCCGGCTAGCGGTGGACACAGATACGCAGTATTTT.

The sample holds many counts of this clonotype. The V and J genes are TRBV27 and TRBJ2-1; D may be TRBD2 (6 bases). V lost 6 bases and J lost 9, with 24 bases in between. The CDR3 sequence is 16 residues long. CDR1 is MNHEY and CDR2 is SMNVEV in the germline V gene (reference sequence). CDR3 bases: TGTGCCAGCAGCCACCGCGGGGACTTCGGGGGTGGTGAGCAGTTCTTC. Protein sequence: CASSHRGDFGGGEQFF.